One T cell receptor beta chain is described in this entry. Its cognate antigen is unknown. The sample originates from a study of Ad26.COV2.S vaccination and SARS-CoV-2 variants. Study as a whole: The study gave Ad26.COV2.S intramuscularly, once or twice 56 days apart.

V lost 0 bases and J 1 base, leaving 14 bases between the germline ends. Germline-derived CDR1 and CDR2 are LNHNV and YYDKDF (reference sequence). This CDR3 has 17 residues. Sample treatment: roughly 20 received Ad26.COV2.S at low or high dose, single or two shots; about 5 received placebo; per-sample allocation not given. Repertoires come from day 63 after the first vaccine or placebo injection. Notes on the study in general: Reportedly, spike-specific CD8+ and CD4+ T cell responses achieved substantial breadth once vaccination had taken place. Vaccine recipients had higher spike-specific TCR breadth than placebo recipients.

Here immunoSEQ multiplex PCR was the method, and the copy in TCRdb shows in-frame clones only, minus some. In the table there are around 300,000 clones, 85% to 90% of which are singletons. The source was peripheral blood, collected in a trial of Ad26.COV2.S vaccine versus placebo. The rearrangement joins TRBV15 to TRBJ2-3, with D possibly TRBD2 on 5 matching bases. The TCR comes from a person between 18 and 60 years old who received the Ad26.COV2.S COVID-19 vaccine or a placebo. The chain's CDR3 is CATSREDRTGRTDTQYF. DNA of the CDR3: TGTGCCACCAGCAGAGAGGACCGGACTGGTCGCACAGATACGCAGTATTTT. Full variable domain (missing parts from reference TRBV15 and TRBJ2-3): DAMVIQNPRYQVTQFGKPVTLSCSQTLNHNVMYWYQQKSSQAPKLLFHYYDKDFNNEADTPDNFQSRRPNTSFCFLDIRSPGLGDTAMYLCATSREDRTGRTDTQYFGPGTRLTVL.